The 29 T cell receptor beta chains below were found in one sample sequenced in a study of cytomegalovirus exposure and HLA in healthy donors (dated by TCRdb to 2015 to 2018). The library was made by the immunoSEQ multiplex PCR assay. For the multiplex PCR, a mixture combining 60 forward primers for TCR Vbeta segments and 13 reverse primers for TCR Jbeta segments was used. TCRdb took this table from immuneACCESS and kept in-frame rearrangements with V and J called. Such tables lack part of the clones; where checked against another copy, unresolved V genes explain under half of the gap, and the rest is unexplained. The sample yields about 200,000 clones; more than 75% were counted once. The top ten clonotypes cover less than 3% of the sample. The sample taken for sequencing was PBMCs. The receptor set was obtained from a middle-aged woman in good health and CMV-seronegative.

This clone was seen more than once but under ten times. This chain connects TRBV6-5 to TRBJ2-2; TRBD1 matches 8 bases. The V gene's germline CDR1 is MNHEY and CDR2 SVGAGI. The V and J ends lost 4 bases and 5 bases, in that order; junction bases with no gene match: 3. The CDR3 runs 14 residues. CDR3 sequence: CASSWQGATGELFF. The CDR3 DNA reads TGTGCCAGCAGTTGGCAGGGGGCGACCGGGGAGCTGTTTTTT.

The chain couples TRBV7-2 to TRBJ2-1; 7 bases map to TRBD2. CDR1 is SGHTA and CDR2 is FQGNSA in the germline V gene. The ends lost 3 bases at V and 4 bases at J; junction bases unmatched: 12. CDR3 length: 17 amino acids. CDR3 sequence reads: CASSFSPGTTSYNEQFF. As DNA, the CDR3 is TGTGCCAGCAGCTTCTCGCCCGGGACTACTAGTTACAATGAGCAGTTCTTC.

V usage is TRBV19 and J usage is TRBJ1-1; weak D call: TRBD1 (6 bases). Trimming removed 6 bases from V and 9 bases from J, with 20 bases in between. CDR1 and CDR2 from the germline V gene are LNHDA and SQIVND (reference sequence). The CDR3 contains 14 residues. CDR3 amino acids: CASRSSGGRSKAFF. The CDR3 region has the DNA TGTGCCAGTAGGTCGAGTGGGGGCAGGTCCAAAGCTTTCTTT.

The V call is TRBV11-3, the J call TRBJ2-2; 11 bases align to TRBD2. Germline V gene lookup returns CDR1 SGHNT and CDR2 YENEEA. This CDR3 is built from 17 residues. V trimming: 5 bases; J trimming: 6 bases; junction bases outside the gene matches: 11. CDR3 bases: TGTGCCAGCAGCCGACGGCCGGGACTAGCGGCTCCCGGGGAGCTGTTTTTT. This encodes CASSRRPGLAAPGELFF. Complete variable domain (other parts from reference TRBV11-3 and TRBJ2-2): EAGVVQSPRYKIIEKKQPVAFWCNPISGHNTLYWYLQNLGQGPELLIRYENEEAVDDSQLPKDRFSAERLKGVDSTLKIQPAELGDSAVYLCASSRRPGLAAPGELFFGEGSRLTVL.

The CDR3 region has the DNA TGCGCCGGCGTTGGGCCCCGGTCGGAAGCTTTCTTT. Amino acids: CAGVGPRSEAFF. This rearrangement joins TRBV10-2 to TRBJ1-1; D is ambiguous. V was clipped by 11 bases and J by 8 bases, with 18 bases between them. CDR1 is WSHSY and CDR2 is SAAADI in the germline V gene. The CDR3 sequence is 12 residues long.

The chain is built from TRBV5-4 and TRBJ2-7; 12 positions agree with TRBD2. Per germline, CDR1 SGHNT and CDR2 YYREEE (reference sequence). The V gene end was trimmed by 3 bases and the J gene end by 1 base; junction bases not matched to a gene: 8. The CDR3 covers 17 residues. For the CDR3, the DNA is TGTGCCAGCAGCTCGAGACTAGCGGGAGAGAAATCCTACGAGCAGTACTTC. Translated, it gives CASSSRLAGEKSYEQYF.

The chain uses TRBV6-4 and TRBJ2-7, with TRBD2 matching over 9 bases. Germline V CDR1 and CDR2: MRHNA, SNTAGT. The CDR3 loop spans 13 amino acids. The V gene end was trimmed by 8 bases and the J gene end by 3 bases; junction bases not matched to a gene: 5. The CDR3: CASLASGIYEQYF. The CDR3 coding sequence is TGTGCCAGCCTAGCTAGCGGGATCTACGAGCAGTACTTC.

V and J are TRBV27 and TRBJ2-7, with D perhaps TRBD2 (5 bases). The V gene lost 3 bases and the J gene lost 3 bases, with 12 bases spanning the gap. The CDR3 loop spans 14 amino acids. From germline, CDR1 is MNHEY and CDR2 SMNVEV (reference sequence). CDR3 in DNA: TGTGCCAGCAGTTTGAGGCTAGCACACTACGAGCAGTACTTC. Its protein is CASSLRLAHYEQYF.

J is TRBJ1-1 and V is TRBV28, with 7 bases aligning to TRBD1. The CDR3 sequence is 17 residues long. Germline values: CDR1 MDHEN, CDR2 SYDVKM. V lost 5 bases, J lost 0 bases, and 12 bases stayed unmatched. CDR3 residues: CASSLQDTGTVNTEAFF. In DNA, the CDR3 is TGTGCCAGCAGTCTACAAGACACTGGGACAGTGAACACTGAAGCTTTCTTT.

The chain employs TRBV2 and TRBJ2-7, with D perhaps TRBD2 (5 bases). CDR1 is SNHLY, CDR2 FYNNEI, per germline. CDR3 length: 14 residues. Trimming took 0 bases from V and 3 from J, leaving 9 bases between them. CDR3 in amino acids: CASSEAGRGYEQYF. In DNA form, the CDR3 reads TGTGCCAGCAGTGAAGCAGGACGGGGCTACGAGCAGTACTTC. Filled out from reference TRBV2 and TRBJ2-7, the complete variable domain reads EPEVTQTPSHQVTQMGQEVILRCVPISNHLYFYWYRQILGQKVEFLVSFYNNEISEKSEIFDDQFSVERPDGSNFTLKIRSTKLEDSAMYFCASSEAGRGYEQYFGPGTRLTVT.

V and J are TRBV29-1 and TRBJ2-2; 7 nucleotides align to TRBD1. Trimming took 7 bases from V and 3 from J; bases not matched to a gene: 8. This CDR3 is 14 amino acids long. Germline CDR1 and CDR2: SQVTM and ANQGSEA. In DNA, the CDR3 is TGCAGCGCTGTGACAGGGCTTCACACCGGGGAGCTGTTTTTT. Translated: CSAVTGLHTGELFF.

This clone showed up just a few times. In nucleotides, the CDR3 is TGCGCCAGCACCGATCTAGCGGGATCCTACGAGCAGTACTTC. Amino acids: CASTDLAGSYEQYF. This sequence joins TRBV10-2 and TRBJ2-7; 9 nucleotides align to TRBD2. Germline values: CDR1 WSHSY, CDR2 SAAADI. With V trimmed by 7 bases and J by 1 base, 5 bases remained unmatched. This CDR3 contains 14 residues.

The chain links TRBV5-1 to TRBJ2-7, with 8 bases lining up with TRBD2. The CDR3 length is 12 residues. CDR1 is SGHRS and CDR2 is YFSETQ in the germline V gene. The V segment lost 4 bases and the J segment 7 bases; nucleotides outside the gene matches: 4. The CDR3 DNA follows: TGCGCCAGCAGCCTGGGCGGGGGGGAGCAGTACTTC. This gives the protein CASSLGGGEQYF.

The V and J genes are TRBV30 and TRBJ1-1; D may be TRBD1 (6 bases). Germline V gene sequence: CDR1 GTSNPN, CDR2 SVGIG (reference sequence). Trimming took 0 bases from V and 0 from J, leaving 14 bases between them. The CDR3 is 16 residues long. CDR3 protein: CAWSVSGGPMNTEAFF. The DNA for the CDR3 is TGTGCCTGGAGTGTCTCGGGGGGGCCGATGAACACTGAAGCTTTCTTT.

The V gene is TRBV6-1, the J gene TRBJ2-3, with D hard to call. The CDR3 runs 13 residues. V dropped 0 bases and J dropped 6 bases, with 7 bases sitting between them. Germline CDR1 is MNHNS and CDR2 is SASEGT. The CDR3 loop reads CASSEALQDTQYF. The DNA of the CDR3 is TGTGCCAGCAGTGAAGCGCTTCAGGATACGCAGTATTTT.

The chain combines TRBV2 with TRBJ1-5; 8 nucleotides line up with TRBD1. CDR1 and CDR2 (germline): SNHLY, FYNNEI. Trimming at V came to 2 bases and at J to 2 bases, leaving 2 bases not matched to a gene. The CDR3 is 15 residues long. The CDR3 sequence is CASSELTGGNQPQHF. The CDR3 nucleotides are TGTGCCAGCAGTGAATTGACAGGGGGCAATCAGCCCCAGCATTTT.

The CDR3 sequence is CAWSVREEGFDEQYF. DNA for the CDR3: TGTGCCTGGAGTGTACGGGAGGAGGGGTTCGACGAGCAGTACTTC. J is TRBJ2-7 and V is TRBV30, with TRBD2 matching over 7 bases. This CDR3 spans 15 amino acids. The germline V gene encodes CDR1 GTSNPN and CDR2 SVGIG (reference sequence). Unmatched junction bases numbered 10, after V lost 0 bases and J lost 5 bases.

The chain has TRBV19 and TRBJ1-1, with TRBD1 matching over 8 bases. The junction had 7 bases not matched to a gene; V was cut back by 6 bases and J by 4 bases. CDR3 length: 14 amino acids. Per the germline V gene, CDR1 is LNHDA and CDR2 is SQIVND (reference sequence). The CDR3 bases are TGTGCCAGTAGCCCCGCAGGGGGCGTCACTGAAGCTTTCTTT. The encoded protein is CASSPAGGVTEAFF.

J is TRBJ1-2 and V is TRBV19; D call uncertain. Germline CDR1 reads LNHDA; CDR2 reads SQIVND (reference sequence). V dropped 10 bases and J dropped 8 bases, with 17 bases sitting between them. The CDR3 has 12 amino acids. CDR3 region: CATREREHGYTF. The CDR3 DNA reads as TGTGCCACCCGCGAAAGGGAGCACGGCTACACCTTC.

V usage is TRBV4-1 and J usage is TRBJ1-1; D unclear. Germline CDR1 is MGHRA and CDR2 is YSYEKL. CDR3 length: 14 amino acids. V shed 0 bases and J shed 7 bases, with 12 bases lying between them. CDR3 residues: CASSQEVRRYEAFF. The CDR3 coding sequence is TGCGCCAGCAGCCAAGAGGTGAGGAGATATGAAGCTTTCTTT.

This chain links TRBV6-1 with TRBJ1-2, with 8 bases fitting TRBD1. CDR3 length: 14 amino acids. Per germline, CDR1 MNHNS and CDR2 SASEGT. V shed 8 bases and J 3 bases; nucleotides not matched to a gene: 8. CDR3 DNA sequence: TGTGCCAGCCTTAGACAGGGGAAGTACTATGGCTACACCTTC. The encoded protein is CASLRQGKYYGYTF.

This clone was observed a few times. J is TRBJ1-1 and V is TRBV27; D gene ambiguous. The CDR3 is 16 residues long. The germline V gene has CDR1 MNHEY and CDR2 SMNVEV (reference sequence). Trimming pared 2 bases from V and 1 base from J, leaving 14 bases between. DNA of the CDR3: TGTGCCAGCAGTTTACTGGGCCCGCATGGGAACACTGAAGCTTTCTTT. Protein sequence: CASSLLGPHGNTEAFF.

This clone has just one count. This chain connects TRBV5-1 to TRBJ2-1, with 14 bases lining up with TRBD2. The CDR3 consists of 16 residues. Germline CDR1 reads SGHRS; CDR2 reads YFSETQ. V was clipped by 4 bases and J by 8 bases; unmatched bases: 8. The CDR3 is CASSGGGLAGVDEQFF. Written as DNA, the CDR3 is TGCGCCAGCAGCGGGGGGGGACTAGCGGGAGTTGATGAGCAGTTCTTC.

The gene calls are TRBV2 and TRBJ2-1; TRBD2 matches 8 bases. Trimming cost V 3 bases and J 10 bases; bases outside gene matches: 11. CDR3 length: 15 amino acids. CDR1 and CDR2 from the germline V gene are SNHLY and FYNNEI. CDR3 amino acids: CASSEWDGRASEQFF. The DNA of the CDR3 is TGTGCCAGCAGTGAGTGGGACGGGAGGGCCTCGGAGCAGTTCTTC.

This sequence joins TRBV7-9 and TRBJ1-4; D is possibly TRBD1 (6 bases). The CDR3 sequence is 14 residues long. The germline V gene encodes CDR1 SEHNR and CDR2 FQNEAQ (reference sequence). V dropped 2 bases and J dropped 7 bases, with 11 bases sitting between them. CDR3 bases: TGTGCCAGCAGCTTACAGGGACAAGCTGAAAAACTGTTTTTT. Translation gives CASSLQGQAEKLFF.

V and J are TRBV2 and TRBJ2-1; D possibly corresponds to TRBD2 (5 bases). Germline V lookup: CDR1 SNHLY, CDR2 FYNNEI. V was cut by 4 bases and J by 7 bases, with 11 bases left in between. The CDR3 contains 13 residues. The CDR3 sequence is CASSVEWENEQFF. CDR3 bases: TGTGCCAGCAGTGTGGAATGGGAGAATGAGCAGTTCTTC.

V and J are TRBV9 and TRBJ1-2; the D gene is possibly TRBD1 (5 bases). The CDR3 totals 13 residues. The germline V gene has CDR1 SGDLS and CDR2 YYNGEE. Trimming stripped 0 bases from V and 8 bases from J, with 11 bases between. The CDR3 reads CASSVAGLGGYTF. The CDR3 region has the DNA TGTGCCAGCAGCGTAGCAGGGCTCGGGGGCTACACCTTC.

The chain has TRBV30 and TRBJ2-7; D uncertain. CDR3 size: 14 residues. The germline V and J ends were trimmed by 3 bases and 3 bases, with 15 bases remaining between them. Looked up from germline, CDR1 is GTSNPN and CDR2 is SVGIG (reference sequence). This CDR3 is CAWRSPPVDYEQYF. CDR3 bases: TGTGCCTGGAGGAGCCCACCGGTCGACTACGAGCAGTACTTC.

V gene TRBV2 combines with J gene TRBJ2-4; 7 bases align to TRBD1. This CDR3 spans 14 amino acids. The V gene's germline CDR1 is SNHLY and CDR2 FYNNEI. V shed 10 bases and J 6 bases; nucleotides not matched to a gene: 12. In DNA form, the CDR3 reads TGTGCCACCACCTTAGAGGGGGCGCGAAACATTCAGTACTTC. Amino acids: CATTLEGARNIQYF.